Listed below are T cell receptor beta chains from one sample, sequenced in a study of blood T cells in healthy people across ages. TCRdb re-called the 5' RACE reads through MiXCR, storing one row per CDR3 protein. The profile shows about 750,000 distinct CDR3 sequences, less than 70% of them singletons. The sample consisted of blood. The receptor source for this set is a man aged 80 or over in good health. CDR3s include the opening cysteine and the closing phenylalanine or tryptophan. The order of the fields is J gene, V gene, clone size, D gene, CDR3 DNA, CDR3 protein. A D gene is named only where the DNA matches it firmly. Clone size, where shown, is once, few, many, or a class for clones that have expanded.

J: TRBJ2-7; V: TRBV7-9; size: -; D: -; DNA: TGTGCCAGCAGCTCCGCTCTTCGTCCCTCGGAGCAGTACTTC; CDR3: CASSSALRPSEQYF
J: TRBJ2-1; V: TRBV11-2; size: -; D: -; DNA: TGTGCCAGCAGCTTTCAAGCGGACTCCTACAATGAGCAGTTCTTC; CDR3: CASSFQADSYNEQFF
J: TRBJ2-7; V: TRBV5-1; size: many; D: TRBD2; DNA: TGCGCCAGCAGCTTGGAAGAGCCCGGACTAGCGGCAGGGAACGAGCAGTACTTC; CDR3: CASSLEEPGLAAGNEQYF
J: TRBJ2-3; V: TRBV28; size: few; D: TRBD2; DNA: TGTGCCTCCCGAGCGGGGGAAACGGTCGCAGATACGCAGTATTTT; CDR3: CASRAGETVADTQYF
J: TRBJ1-2; V: TRBV25-1; size: -; D: -; DNA: TGTGCCAGCACCCGGGGAGGGACCAACTATGGCTACACCTTC; CDR3: CASTRGGTNYGYTF
J: TRBJ1-5; V: TRBV24-1; size: -; D: -; DNA: TGTGCCACCAGTGATGAGGGGGTCGATCCCCAGCATTTT; CDR3: CATSDEGVDPQHF
J: TRBJ2-7; V: TRBV20-1; size: -; D: TRBD1; DNA: TGCAGTGCTAGGACGACAGGGGTCCACGAGCAGTACTTC; CDR3: CSARTTGVHEQYF
J: TRBJ2-5; V: TRBV11-2; size: -; D: -; DNA: TGTGCCAGCAGCCGTCCCGGACTGACCGGAGAGCAGTACTTC; CDR3: CASSRPGLTGEQYF
J: TRBJ2-3; V: TRBV7-9; size: few; D: TRBD1; DNA: TGTGCCAGCAGCTCGACAGGGGTGTTTCGATCAGATACGCAGTATTTT; CDR3: CASSSTGVFRSDTQYF
J: TRBJ2-2; V: TRBV10-3; size: -; D: -; DNA: TGTGCCATCACCCCGACAGGGAGGCCCGGGGAGCTGTTTTTT; CDR3: CAITPTGRPGELFF
J: TRBJ2-4; V: TRBV27; size: few; D: -; DNA: TGTGCCAGCAGTGTTGGAAAGGGGAGCATTCAGTACTTC; CDR3: CASSVGKGSIQYF
J: TRBJ2-3; V: TRBV15; size: -; D: -; DNA: TGTGCCACCAGCACTGGAGGTAGCACAGATACGCAGTATTTT; CDR3: CATSTGGSTDTQYF